A single sample is the source of the 21 T cell receptor beta chains below, sequenced in a study of spatial heterogeneity in lung cancer. TCRdb reanalysed the 5' RACE reads using MiXCR and keeps one entry per CDR3 protein. The sample has approximately 4,100 distinct CDR3 sequences, approximately 25% seen once; the top ten hold about a quarter. Regarding time point: sample taken at primary tumor resection. Extraction of whole RNA from tumor, nontumor lung or frozen PBMC preceded unsorted sequencing. The specimen was PBMCs, collected at surgery. The origin of the receptors is a female donor with early-stage non-small cell lung cancer.

In its sample, this clonotype is medium-sized. This beta chain represents an off-target read in a library built for alpha chains; its size is of limited meaning. The gene calls are TRBV7-2 and TRBJ2-1; D call uncertain. The germline CDR1 and CDR2 sequences are SGHTA and FQGNSA. This CDR3 contains 13 residues. Trimming took 5 bases from V and 4 from J, leaving 9 bases between them. The CDR3, as DNA: TGTGCCAGCAGCCTCCTAGAATACAATGAGCAGTTCTTC. It yields the protein CASSLLEYNEQFF.

By sample fraction, this clonotype is medium-sized. This beta chain was picked up by a library intended for alpha chains and is off target, so its count carries little meaning. The chain recombines TRBV7-2 with TRBJ2-7; 8 bases are shared with TRBD1. The CDR3 has 15 residues. V dropped 5 bases and J dropped 2; count of bases not matched to a gene: 8. Germline V gene sequence: CDR1 SGHTA, CDR2 FQGNSA. CDR3 in amino acids: CASSQGAGDPYEQYF. DNA of the CDR3: TGTGCCAGCAGCCAGGGGGCAGGGGACCCCTACGAGCAGTACTTC.

There are a few counts of this clonotype. This beta chain turned up in a library designed for alpha chains; as an off-target read, its abundance says little. V usage is TRBV19 and J usage is TRBJ2-1; 7 bases map to TRBD2. V was pared by 1 base and J by 7 bases, with 10 bases of the junction left unmatched. The CDR3 has 16 amino acids. The germline gives CDR1 LNHDA, CDR2 SQIVND (reference sequence). CDR3 in DNA: TGTGCCAGTAGTATAGGGGGTGTTCCAGCGGGAAATGAGCAGTTCTTC. It specifies CASSIGGVPAGNEQFF.

This clonotype was seen a handful of times. This beta chain lies outside the target of a library built for alpha chains; its clone size means little. The chain links TRBV18 to TRBJ2-5, with D maybe TRBD2 (6 bases). Germline CDR1 and CDR2: KGHSH and LQKENI. The length of the CDR3 is 15 residues. V dropped 2 bases and J dropped 0 bases, with 10 bases sitting between them. CDR3 residues: CASSPTGAYQETQYF. CDR3 sequence (DNA): TGTGCCAGCTCACCAACGGGAGCATACCAAGAGACCCAGTACTTC.

This clonotype qualifies as medium-sized. Being off target in a library aimed at alpha chains, this beta chain has a size of little meaning. The rearrangement uses TRBV6-2 or TRBV6-3 and TRBJ2-7, with a weak D call TRBD1 (6 bases). Germline V lookup: CDR1 MNHEY, CDR2 SVGEGT. The CDR3 spans 18 residues. The germline V and J ends were trimmed by 8 bases and 2 bases, with 28 bases remaining between them. The CDR3, as DNA: TGTGCCAGCCCAGGAGGACAGCGGCAATTTAAAGATACCTACGAGCAGTACTTC. It codes for CASPGGQRQFKDTYEQYF.

In its sample, this clonotype ranks as medium-sized. Because this beta chain is a stray read in a library intended to capture alpha chains, its abundance should not be given much weight. The V gene is TRBV10-3, the J gene TRBJ2-7, with 7 bases lining up with TRBD2. This CDR3 is built from 16 residues. V gave up 3 bases and J gave up 2 bases; unmatched junction bases: 10. CDR1 ENHRY and CDR2 SYGVKD come from the germline V gene. Here the CDR3 DNA reads TGTGCCATCAGTGATTCGGCGGGCGGGAGTCCCTACGAGCAGTACTTC. Translated, it gives CAISDSAGGSPYEQYF.

This clonotype has just a few counts. Little can be read into the size of this beta chain, an off-target read in a library designed for alpha chains. The rearrangement links TRBV19 to TRBJ2-7; TRBD1 aligns across 8 bases. There are 12 residues in the CDR3. Germline V gene data show CDR1 as LNHDA and CDR2 as SQIVND (reference sequence). J lost 3 bases, V lost 5 bases, and 0 bases had no gene match. CDR3: CASSDRGYEQYF. CDR3 coding DNA: TGTGCCAGTAGTGACAGGGGCTACGAGCAGTACTTC.

With regard to this clonotype: This beta chain is off target for a library built for alpha chains, so its abundance means little. The chain joins TRBV5-5 to TRBJ1-1; no firm D call. The CDR3 loop spans 13 amino acids. Germline CDR1 is SGHKS and CDR2 is YYEKEE (reference sequence). V lost 1 base and J 1 base, leaving 5 bases between the germline ends. This CDR3 reads CASSLRWNTEAFF. The CDR3 DNA reads as TGTGCCAGCAGCTTGAGGTGGAACACTGAAGCTTTCTTT. The variable domain in full, completed from reference TRBV5-5 and TRBJ1-1, reads DAGVTQSPTHLIKTRGQQVTLRCSPISGHKSVSWYQQVLGQGPQFIFQYYEKEERGRGNFPDRFSARQFPNYSSELNVNALLLGDSALYLCASSLRWNTEAFFGQGTRLTVV.

By share, this clonotype counts as medium-sized (0.01 to 0.1%). This beta chain turned up in a library designed for alpha chains; as an off-target read, its abundance says little. V and J are TRBV19 and TRBJ2-1; 7 bases agree with TRBD2. CDR1 and CDR2 from the germline V gene are LNHDA and SQIVND (reference sequence). The J segment lost 2 bases and the V segment lost 6 bases, leaving 7 bases of the junction unmatched. The CDR3 consists of 15 residues. The CDR3 reads CASRKAGVAYNEQFF. CDR3 DNA: TGTGCCAGTAGGAAGGCGGGAGTTGCCTACAATGAGCAGTTCTTC.

This clonotype occurred a few times. For a library built for alpha chains, this beta chain is a stray read; little rests on its size. The chain combines TRBV7-6 with TRBJ2-7, with 10 positions matching TRBD1. The CDR3 is made up of 18 amino acids. V was clipped by 5 bases and J by 1 base; unmatched bases: 14. CDR1 is SGHVS, CDR2 FNYEAQ, per germline. The CDR3 loop is CASSPLSPRTGGSYEQYF. In nucleotides, the CDR3 is TGTGCCAGCAGCCCACTATCCCCCCGGACAGGGGGTTCCTACGAGCAGTACTTC.

To note about this clonotype: This beta chain appears as a stray read in a library generated for alpha chains; its size is not informative. The chain combines TRBV29-1 with TRBJ1-1, with 8 bases aligning to TRBD1. V trimming: 7 bases; J trimming: 4 bases; junction bases outside the gene matches: 11. From germline, CDR1 is SQVTM and CDR2 ANQGSEA. This CDR3 has 14 residues. CDR3 coding DNA: TGCAGCGACGTGACAGGGGAGAGTAGCACTGAAGCTTTCTTT. Translated, it gives CSDVTGESSTEAFF.

This clonotype is medium-sized (0.01 to 0.1%) in the sample. Because the library targeted alpha chains, this beta chain is an off-target read whose size means little. This chain joins TRBV6-2 or TRBV6-3 and TRBJ2-7, with 8 bases fitting TRBD2. V lost 10 bases to trimming and J lost 5 bases; unmatched junction nucleotides: 16. The germline CDR1 and CDR2 sequences are MNHEY and SVGEGT. CDR3 length equals 15 residues. The CDR3 DNA reads as TGTGCCACCTGGAAGCGGGAGAAGATGCCCCACGAGCAGTACTTC. Protein sequence: CATWKREKMPHEQYF.

Note on this clonotype: Within a library made for alpha chains, this beta chain is off target, and its count is uninformative. This chain links TRBV28 with TRBJ2-1; maybe TRBD2 (5 bases). Germline values: CDR1 MDHEN, CDR2 SYDVKM. Trimming stripped 5 bases from V and 0 bases from J, with 14 bases between. This CDR3 has 16 amino acids. The CDR3 sequence is CASSPQSGSSYNEQFF. In DNA form, the CDR3 reads TGTGCCAGCAGTCCACAGAGCGGTAGCTCCTACAATGAGCAGTTCTTC.

On this clonotype: The library was prepared for alpha chains; this beta chain is a stray read, so its frequency means little. This chain uses TRBV14 with TRBJ2-3; D not resolved. CDR3 size: 18 residues. V was shortened by 4 bases and J by 6 bases, with 26 bases between the two germline ends. Germline CDR1 SGHDN, CDR2 FVKESK. CDR3 nucleotide sequence: TGTGCCAGCAGCCCATCTTTTGCGACACCTTTAAACGGGGATACGCAGTATTTT. Its translation: CASSPSFATPLNGDTQYF. The full variable domain, its missing parts supplied by reference TRBV14 and TRBJ2-3, is EAGVTQFPSHSVIEKGQTVTLRCDPISGHDNLYWYRRVMGKEIKFLLHFVKESKQDESGMPNNRFLAERTGGTYSTLKVQPAELEDSGVYFCASSPSFATPLNGDTQYFGPGTRLTVL.

Concerning this clonotype: A library prepared for alpha chains yielded this beta chain as an off-target read; its size is of little meaning. The chain carries TRBV28 and TRBJ1-2, with D hard to call. The CDR3 covers 15 residues. CDR1 is MDHEN and CDR2 is SYDVKM in the germline V gene. Trimming removed 1 base from V and 2 bases from J, with 11 bases in between. CDR3 DNA: TGTGCCAGCAGTTTATTCAATTCTCGGAACTATGGCTACACCTTC. It codes for CASSLFNSRNYGYTF.

About this clonotype itself: This beta chain is an unintended read in a library built for alpha chains; its size means little. V gene TRBV20-1 combines with J gene TRBJ2-7; a weak D match, TRBD1 (6 bases). CDR1 DFQATT and CDR2 SNEGSKA come from the germline V gene (reference sequence). V dropped 3 bases and J dropped 4 bases, with 7 bases sitting between them. This CDR3 is 11 amino acids long. In DNA, the CDR3 is TGCAGTGCTAGGGACAGTTACGAGCAGTACTTC. This translates into CSARDSYEQYF.

This clonotype was counted a few times. This beta chain is off target for a library built for alpha chains, so its abundance means little. In DNA, the CDR3 is TGTGCCAGTAGATTTTCCGGGATCCGGTATGGCTACACCTTC. Amino acids: CASRFSGIRYGYTF. The rearrangement uses TRBV28 and TRBJ1-2; D call uncertain. Trimming shortened V by 9 bases and J by 5 bases, and 19 bases separated the two germline ends. CDR1 and CDR2 from the germline V gene are MDHEN and SYDVKM. The CDR3 spans 14 residues.

This clonotype was recorded once. The library was designed around alpha chains, so this beta chain is a stray read whose abundance carries little weight. V usage is TRBV6-2 or TRBV6-3 and J usage is TRBJ2-1, with D unclear. V was clipped by 7 bases and J by 3 bases, with 13 bases between them. Germline CDR1 is MNHEY and CDR2 is SVGEGT. The CDR3 length is 14 residues. DNA of the CDR3: TGTGCCAGCACCAACCCGGCGGTCTACAATGAGCAGTTCTTC. It specifies CASTNPAVYNEQFF.

Note on this clonotype: The library was prepared for alpha chains; this beta chain is a stray read, so its frequency means little. The CDR3 loop is CSAILAGGITYNEQFF. The DNA for the CDR3 is TGCAGTGCTATCTTGGCGGGAGGCATAACCTACAATGAGCAGTTCTTC. The chain carries TRBV20-1 and TRBJ2-1, with 8 bases lining up with TRBD2. With V trimmed by 4 bases and J by 2 bases, 10 bases remained unmatched. Germline loops: CDR1 DFQATT, CDR2 SNEGSKA (reference sequence). This CDR3 is built from 16 residues.

As concerns this clonotype: An end of the junction differs from the germline gene, which may be a read error. This beta chain slipped into a library made for alpha chains as a stray read, so its size is not meaningful. This chain connects TRBV30 to TRBJ2-1, with D perhaps matching TRBD2 (6 bases). The CDR3 loop spans 14 amino acids. Germline CDR1 reads GTSNPN; CDR2 reads SVGIG (reference sequence). The CDR3 reads CAVSGPSSSNEQFF. The DNA of the CDR3 is TGTGCCGTAAGCGGGCCCTCATCCTCCAATGAGCAGTTCTTC.

A remark on this clonotype: This beta chain slipped into a library made for alpha chains as a stray read, so its size is not meaningful. The CDR3 DNA sequence: TGTGCCACCAGTGACTCACTAGCGGCCGGAGTAACAGATACGCAGTATTTT. Its protein product is CATSDSLAAGVTDTQYF. V and J are TRBV24-1 and TRBJ2-3, with 8 bases aligning to TRBD2. The length of the CDR3 is 17 residues. V lost 4 bases and J lost 3; bases outside the gene matches: 11. Germline CDR1 reads KGHDR; CDR2 reads SFDVKD.